This entry features one T cell receptor (beta chain) sequence. Its target is not known. Using its own MiXCR run on the 5' RACE reads, TCRdb lists one record per CDR3 protein. The sample yields approximately 47,000 distinct CDR3 sequences, 28% seen once. Whole-study findings and limits: Larger-cohort validation covered only one TCR beta V-J rearrangement. In terms of TCR gene usage, tumor memory CD4+ T cells clustered together with blood and lymph node memory CD4+ cells, as well as with lymph node naive CD4+ cells.

This CDR3 is 15 amino acids long. Between the trimmed V and J ends, which lost 0 bases and 4 bases, there was a span of 12 bases. Germline V CDR1 and CDR2: MGHRA, YSYEKL. This TCR derives from a female donor with breast cancer. V is TRBV4-1 and J is TRBJ1-2; D gene ambiguous. The sequencing sample was made of naive CD4+ T cells sorted from blood. The subset denotes: naive CD4+ T cells, CD4+CD45RA+CD25-. CDR3 loop: CASSQDGWGGYGYTF. CDR3 bases: TGCGCCAGCAGCCAAGATGGGTGGGGAGGCTATGGCTACACCTTC.